A single sample is the source of the 18 T cell receptor beta chains below, sequenced in a study of CD8 T cells in ankylosing spondylitis. Each CDR3 protein gets one entry after TCRdb re-called the 5' RACE reads with MiXCR. Counted here are 350,000 or so distinct CDR3 sequences, roughly 12% occurring once; the ten biggest clones make up roughly a tenth. The sample was blood, either unsorted or a sorted T cell fraction (not recorded which). The receptors here all came from a female donor with ankylosing spondylitis or in good health (not recorded which).

This clonotype was seen a few times. V usage is TRBV20-1 and J usage is TRBJ2-7, with TRBD2 matching 9 bases. The ends lost 6 bases at V and 2 bases at J; junction bases unmatched: 11. This CDR3 region has 15 residues. Germline assignment: CDR1 DFQATT and CDR2 SNEGSKA (reference sequence). The CDR3 here is CSAEALAGLPYEQYF. CDR3 DNA sequence: TGCAGTGCCGAAGCTCTAGCGGGGCTCCCCTACGAGCAGTACTTC.

This clonotype has a single count. V usage is TRBV20-1 and J usage is TRBJ1-3; D possibly corresponds to TRBD1 (6 bases). Trimming removed 3 bases at V and 3 bases at J, with 18 bases between. Per the germline V gene, CDR1 is DFQATT and CDR2 is SNEGSKA (reference sequence). This CDR3 spans 16 amino acids. The CDR3 reads CSARMGGPSGGNTIYF. The CDR3 DNA sequence: TGCAGTGCTAGGATGGGGGGCCCCTCTGGTGGAAACACCATATATTTT.

This clonotype was observed many times. This chain uses TRBV28 with TRBJ1-5, with D perhaps TRBD1 (5 bases). The germline gives CDR1 MDHEN, CDR2 SYDVKM. The CDR3 sequence is 14 residues long. Between the trimmed V and J ends, which lost 6 bases and 4 bases, there was a span of 13 bases. The CDR3 loop reads CASRLGPSNQPQHF. The CDR3 DNA reads TGTGCCAGCAGGCTGGGACCGAGTAATCAGCCCCAGCATTTT.

Only a few counts were recorded for this clonotype. The chain employs TRBV5-1 and TRBJ2-1; 8 bases are a match to TRBD1. Germline values: CDR1 SGHRS, CDR2 YFSETQ. J lost 15 bases, V lost 1 base, and 12 bases had no gene match. The CDR3 is 14 residues long. In DNA form, the CDR3 reads TGCGCCAGCAGCTTGAGGCAGGGGGCGCATGGGCTGTTCTTC. It is translated as CASSLRQGAHGLFF. Looking up the rest from reference TRBV5-1 and TRBJ2-1 gives the full variable domain: KAGVTQTPRYLIKTRGQQVTLSCSPISGHRSVSWYQQTPGQGLQFLFEYFSETQRNKGNFPGRFSGRQFSNSRSEMNVSTLELGDSALYLCASSLRQGAHGLFFGPGTRLTVL.

This clonotype appeared many times. The CDR3 DNA sequence: TGTGCCAGCAGCCAAGAACCACAAAACGAGCAGTACTTC. As protein: CASSQEPQNEQYF. The chain combines TRBV4-2 with TRBJ2-7, with D uncertain. Germline lookup yields CDR1 LGHNA and CDR2 YNFKEQ. This CDR3 contains 13 residues. V lost 0 bases, J lost 5 bases, and 8 bases lay in between.

This clonotype has just a few counts. This sequence joins TRBV7-8 and TRBJ2-2, with 8 nucleotides matching TRBD2. CDR3 length: 17 residues. V trimming: 5 bases; J trimming: 5 bases; junction bases outside the gene matches: 13. Per the germline V gene, CDR1 is SGHVS and CDR2 is FQNEAQ. The CDR3 loop reads CASSVSGGGPLTGELFF. For the CDR3, the DNA is TGTGCCAGCAGCGTCAGTGGCGGGGGGCCCCTAACCGGGGAGCTGTTTTTT.

In its sample, this clonotype was seen a few times. CDR3 in DNA: TGTGCCAGCAGTGAATTTGGGCAGGGGACCGACGAGCAGTACTTC. Protein: CASSEFGQGTDEQYF. This rearrangement joins TRBV25-1 to TRBJ2-7; possible D gene TRBD1, 6 bases. CDR3 length: 15 amino acids. Trimming shortened V by 1 base and J by 5 bases, and 15 bases separated the two germline ends. Germline V gene sequence: CDR1 MGHDK, CDR2 SYGVNS.

The rearrangement links TRBV5-1 to TRBJ2-1; 9 bases are a match to TRBD2. The CDR3 sequence is 16 residues long. Losses at the gene ends were 0 bases for V and 14 bases for J; bases not matched to a gene: 15. The V gene's germline CDR1 is SGHRS and CDR2 YFSETQ. CDR3 DNA sequence: TGCGCCAGCAGCTTGGGGGCGGCTAGCGGGACTCGGGGGAAGTTCTTC. This codes for CASSLGAASGTRGKFF.

This clonotype was detected many times. This chain uses TRBV20-1 with TRBJ2-4, with TRBD2 matching 11 bases. This CDR3 region has 16 residues. Germline V CDR1 and CDR2: DFQATT, SNEGSKA (reference sequence). J was trimmed by 1 base and V by 5 bases; bases with no gene match: 7. The CDR3 sequence is CSAPFRTSGAKNIQYF. In DNA, the CDR3 is TGCAGTGCTCCTTTTCGGACTAGCGGGGCCAAAAACATTCAGTACTTC.

This clonotype has a count of ten or more. The chain links TRBV20-1 to TRBJ2-1; D possibly corresponds to TRBD2 (5 bases). Germline values: CDR1 DFQATT, CDR2 SNEGSKA (reference sequence). The length of the CDR3 is 16 residues. V dropped 5 bases and J dropped 4 bases, with 21 bases sitting between them. CDR3 in amino acids: CSASAIASGLYNEQFF. CDR3 bases: TGCAGTGCTTCCGCCATAGCCAGCGGACTTTACAATGAGCAGTTCTTC.

This clonotype was seen many times. The chain recombines TRBV20-1 with TRBJ2-7; 15 bases agree with TRBD2. Looked up from germline, CDR1 is DFQATT and CDR2 is SNEGSKA (reference sequence). This CDR3 spans 15 amino acids. The V gene end was trimmed by 6 bases and the J gene end by 5 bases; junction bases not matched to a gene: 8. CDR3 nucleotides: TGCAGTGCCTCGTTGGGGACTAGCGGGAGGAACGAGCAGTACTTC. The encoded protein is CSASLGTSGRNEQYF.

The chain is built from TRBV20-1 and TRBJ1-5; D perhaps matches TRBD1 (5 bases). V was pared by 4 bases and J by 4 bases, with 8 bases between. Germline-derived CDR1 and CDR2 are DFQATT and SNEGSKA (reference sequence). The CDR3 spans 12 residues. CDR3 sequence reads: CSANGANQPQHF. In nucleotides, the CDR3 is TGCAGTGCTAATGGGGCAAATCAGCCCCAGCATTTT.

This clonotype was found many times. The chain links TRBV12-3 or TRBV12-4 to TRBJ1-5, with no clear D. V was trimmed by 3 bases and J by 5 bases, leaving 14 bases between them. This CDR3 comprises 15 residues. This CDR3 is CASSFYRGMYQPQHF. In DNA, the CDR3 is TGTGCCAGCAGTTTTTACCGAGGGATGTATCAGCCCCAGCATTTT.

The chain employs TRBV6-1 and TRBJ2-5; D unclear. From germline, CDR1 is MNHNS and CDR2 SASEGT. The CDR3 is 15 residues long. V shed 4 bases and J shed 2 bases, with 14 bases lying between them. CDR3: CASSALEAVQETQYF. The CDR3 DNA reads as TGTGCCAGCAGTGCTTTGGAAGCAGTACAAGAGACCCAGTACTTC.

Many counts were recorded for this clonotype. V gene TRBV25-1 combines with J gene TRBJ1-1, with TRBD1 identical over 8 bases. The CDR3 is made up of 13 amino acids. Germline CDR1 and CDR2: MGHDK and SYGVNS. V dropped 10 bases and J dropped 3; count of bases not matched to a gene: 7. The DNA of the CDR3 is TGTGCCACCCAGGGGGCCTCGCACACTGAAGCTTTCTTT. Translation gives CATQGASHTEAFF.

This clonotype was picked up many times. The rearrangement links TRBV28 to TRBJ1-2; D not certain. V dropped 6 bases and J dropped 6 bases, with 11 bases sitting between them. This CDR3 is built from 12 residues. Germline loops: CDR1 MDHEN, CDR2 SYDVKM. CDR3 sequence (DNA): TGTGCCAGCAGAACGAGGCTAGATGGCTACACCTTC. Translated, it gives CASRTRLDGYTF.

This clonotype was counted ten times or more. The chain couples TRBV12-3 or TRBV12-4 to TRBJ2-7; TRBD1 agrees at 7 bases. With 7 bases clipped from V and 3 bases from J, the junction kept 3 bases outside the gene matches. The CDR3 runs 12 residues. CDR3 sequence: CASNAGGYEQYF. CDR3 in DNA: TGTGCCAGCAACGCAGGGGGCTACGAGCAGTACTTC.

The V gene is TRBV7-9, the J gene TRBJ2-1; D uncertain. CDR3 length equals 13 residues. V lost 0 bases and J 12 bases, leaving 12 bases between the germline ends. Per the germline V gene, CDR1 is SEHNR and CDR2 is FQNEAQ (reference sequence). CDR3 sequence reads: CASSLAPNVRQFF. Written as DNA, the CDR3 is TGTGCCAGCAGCTTAGCGCCTAATGTCCGGCAGTTCTTC.